Reported below is one TCR beta chain. One entry per CDR3 protein results from TCRdb running MiXCR on the multiplex PCR reads. The sample contains about 13,000 distinct CDR3 sequences, roughly half of which appear only once. The data originate from a study of breast tumors, draining lymph nodes, adjacent tissues. The CDR3 contains 13 residues. Germline-derived CDR1 and CDR2 are SGHVS and FQNEAQ. Trimming removed 7 bases from V and 5 bases from J, with 9 bases in between. The origin of this receptor is a female donor with breast cancer. Some clones in this sample may be carry-over from other donors' samples. V gene TRBV7-8 combines with J gene TRBJ1-6, with a weak D call TRBD1 (6 bases). The sample was tumor-adjacent breast tissue. The chain's CDR3 is CASKGGNNSPLHF. CDR3 nucleotides: TGTGCCAGCAAGGGGGGCAATAATTCACCCCTCCACTTT.